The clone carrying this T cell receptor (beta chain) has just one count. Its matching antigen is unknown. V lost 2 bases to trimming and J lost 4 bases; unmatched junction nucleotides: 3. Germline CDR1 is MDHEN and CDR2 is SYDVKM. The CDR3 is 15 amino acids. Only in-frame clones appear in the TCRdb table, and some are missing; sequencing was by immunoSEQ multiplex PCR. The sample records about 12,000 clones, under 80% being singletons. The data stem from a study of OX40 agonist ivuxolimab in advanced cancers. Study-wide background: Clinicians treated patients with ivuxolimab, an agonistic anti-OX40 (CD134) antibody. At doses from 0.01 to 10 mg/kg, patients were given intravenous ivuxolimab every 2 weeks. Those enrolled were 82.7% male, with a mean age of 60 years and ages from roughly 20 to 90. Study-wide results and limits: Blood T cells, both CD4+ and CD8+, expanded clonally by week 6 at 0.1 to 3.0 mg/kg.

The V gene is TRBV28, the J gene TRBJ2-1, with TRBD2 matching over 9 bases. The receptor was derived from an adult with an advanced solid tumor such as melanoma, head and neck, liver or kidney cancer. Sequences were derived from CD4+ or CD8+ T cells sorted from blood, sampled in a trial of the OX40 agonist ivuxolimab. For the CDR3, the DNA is TGTGCCAGCAGTTTACCGGGACTAGCTTACAATGAGCAGTTCTTC. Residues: CASSLPGLAYNEQFF.